This is a list of T cell receptor beta chains from one sample in a study of breast tumors, draining lymph nodes, adjacent tissues. One entry per CDR3 protein results from TCRdb running MiXCR on the multiplex PCR reads. In the table there are 150,000 to 200,000 distinct CDR3 sequences, about 33% of which are singletons. Input material: axillary lymph node tissue. These receptors were collected from a female donor with breast cancer. Some clones in this sample may be carry-over from other donors' samples. CDR3s include the opening cysteine and the closing phenylalanine or tryptophan. The D gene is left open where the match is weak. Only part of the rows carry a size: once, few, many, or a class if the clone is expanded.

TRBV6-1,-,TRBJ1-5,-,CASSTQQHEHF,TGTGCCAGCAGCACGCAGCAGCACGAGCATTTT
TRBV2,few,TRBJ1-1,-,CASRPQGPNTEAFF,TGTGCCAGCAGGCCACAGGGACCCAACACTGAAGCTTTCTTT
TRBV5-6,many,TRBJ1-2,TRBD1,CASSWKTGQTVYGYTF,TGTGCCAGCAGCTGGAAGACAGGGCAAACGGTATATGGCTACACCTTC
TRBV12-3/TRBV12-4,many,TRBJ1-5,-,CASRSRGNQPQHF,TGTGCCAGCAGGAGCAGGGGTAACCAGCCCCAGCATTTT
TRBV7-2,many,TRBJ2-7,TRBD2,CASSRGGLAGGPWNEQYF,TGTGCCAGCAGCAGGGGGGGGCTAGCGGGGGGGCCCTGGAACGAGCAGTACTTC
TRBV12-5,many,TRBJ2-3,-,CASGPLRTAEARPQYF,TGTGCTAGTGGTCCCCTCAGGACAGCCGAAGCAAGACCGCAGTATTTT
TRBV29-1,-,TRBJ2-1,TRBD2,CSVEWRLAGYNEQFF,TGCAGCGTTGAATGGCGGCTAGCGGGGTACAATGAGCAGTTCTTC
TRBV20-1,many,TRBJ2-3,TRBD2,CSARTSGSTDTQYF,TGCAGTGCCAGGACTAGCGGTAGCACAGATACGCAGTATTTT
TRBV2,-,TRBJ2-7,-,CASSVARTSYEQYF,TGTGCCAGCAGTGTTGCCAGGACGTCCTACGAGCAGTACTTC
TRBV20-1,-,TRBJ2-5,TRBD2,CSARKAGPETQYF,TGCAGTGCTCGTAAAGCGGGGCCGGAGACCCAGTACTTC
TRBV24-1,-,TRBJ2-1,TRBD2,CATSDASGGALGEQFF,TGTGCCACCAGTGATGCTAGCGGGGGGGCCCTTGGTGAGCAGTTCTTC
TRBV30,-,TRBJ1-2,-,CAWSTRGPGWGYTF,TGTGCCTGGAGTACCAGGGGCCCCGGGTGGGGCTACACCTTC
TRBV2,many,TRBJ2-7,TRBD2,CASRRGNRLAGGPTRFYEQYF,TGTGCCAGCCGCAGGGGAAATCGTCTAGCGGGAGGGCCGACTAGATTCTACGAGCAGTACTTC
TRBV7-6,many,TRBJ2-1,-,CASSLAYQRVYNEQFF,TGTGCCAGCAGCTTAGCATACCAGCGGGTTTACAATGAGCAGTTCTTC
TRBV30,-,TRBJ1-3,-,CVWGLPSSGNTIYF,TGTGTCTGGGGCCTGCCCAGCTCTGGAAACACCATATATTTT
TRBV13,many,TRBJ2-7,-,CASSTGSSREQYF,TGTGCCAGCAGCACAGGGTCCTCGCGGGAGCAGTACTTC
TRBV28,few,TRBJ2-7,-,CASTLRPGAGVYEQYF,TGTGCCAGCACGCTAAGGCCAGGGGCTGGGGTCTACGAGCAGTACTTC
TRBV6-5,many,TRBJ2-6,TRBD2,CASGTTGLAGSGANVLTF,TGTGCCAGCGGCACGACGGGACTAGCGGGATCTGGGGCCAACGTCCTGACTTTC
TRBV7-9,many,TRBJ2-3,-,CASSLGSAGARTDTQYF,TGTGCCAGCAGCTTAGGGTCCGCGGGCGCACGCACAGATACGCAGTATTTT
TRBV20-1,-,TRBJ2-4,-,CSAGARVGNTQYF,TGCAGTGCTGGAGCTAGGGTAGGAAACACTCAGTACTTC
TRBV6-1,many,TRBJ2-7,-,CASSELTQGPPGEQYF,TGTGCCAGCAGTGAATTAACGCAGGGCCCTCCTGGGGAGCAGTACTTC
TRBV30,many,TRBJ2-1,TRBD2,CAGGLAYDEQFF,TGTGCCGGGGGACTAGCGTACGATGAGCAGTTCTTC
TRBV7-2,many,TRBJ1-4,TRBD1,CASSPGTVYGKLFF,TGTGCCAGCAGCCCTGGGACAGTTTACGGAAAACTGTTTTTT
TRBV29-1,-,TRBJ1-2,-,CSQADNYGYTF,TGCAGCCAAGCTGACAACTATGGCTACACCTTC
TRBV3-1,many,TRBJ2-3,TRBD2,CASSQGGGLAGSGTQYF,TGTGCCAGCAGCCAAGGGGGAGGACTAGCGGGCTCGGGCACGCAGTATTTT
TRBV30,many,TRBJ2-5,-,CAWVAGSLGETQYF,TGTGCCTGGGTCGCCGGGAGCCTCGGAGAGACCCAGTACTTC
TRBV5-8,many,TRBJ2-7,-,CASSQDAYEQYF,TGTGCCAGCAGCCAGGACGCGTACGAGCAGTACTTC
TRBV2,many,TRBJ2-1,-,CASSGRRGTYNEQFF,TGTGCCAGCAGTGGCCGTAGGGGCACGTACAATGAGCAGTTCTTC
TRBV7-2,-,TRBJ2-2,-,CASSPGRRELFF,TGTGCCAGCAGCCCGGGACGAAGGGAGCTGTTTTTT
TRBV10-3,few,TRBJ1-1,TRBD1,CAISDPGTASTEAFF,TGTGCCATCAGTGACCCCGGGACAGCGAGTACTGAAGCTTTCTTT
TRBV7-9,-,TRBJ1-4,TRBD1,CASSLSTGPEKLFF,TGTGCCAGCAGCTTGTCGACAGGGCCTGAAAAGCTGTTTTTT
TRBV5-8,-,TRBJ2-2,TRBD1,CASSFTGGGWTGELFF,TGTGCCAGCAGCTTTACAGGGGGCGGTTGGACCGGGGAGCTGTTTTTT
TRBV24-1,many,TRBJ2-1,-,CATSDWRASSDNEQFF,TGTGCCACCAGTGATTGGAGGGCTAGTTCAGACAATGAGCAGTTCTTC
TRBV10-3,many,TRBJ2-7,TRBD2,CAISGGVGVEQYF,TGTGCCATTAGCGGGGGGGTAGGAGTCGAGCAGTACTTC
TRBV15,few,TRBJ1-6,TRBD1,CATSEGQGRSPLHF,TGTGCCACCAGCGAGGGACAGGGCAGATCACCCCTCCACTTT
TRBV19,-,TRBJ1-6,TRBD1,CASRRGTGGKSPLHF,TGTGCCAGCAGAAGAGGGACAGGGGGCAAGTCACCCCTCCACTTT
TRBV11-2,many,TRBJ1-4,-,CASSFGIPWGLFF,TGTGCCAGCAGCTTCGGTATCCCATGGGGACTGTTTTTT
TRBV4-1,many,TRBJ2-2,TRBD1,CASSQGTGGLNTGELFF,TGCGCCAGCAGCCAAGGGACAGGGGGCTTGAACACCGGGGAGCTGTTTTTT
TRBV20-1,many,TRBJ2-5,-,CSARPARGARETQYF,TGCAGTGCTAGGCCCGCTCGGGGGGCGCGGGAGACCCAGTACTTC
TRBV19,-,TRBJ1-1,-,CASRQRGGGEAFF,TGTGCCAGTAGGCAACGCGGGGGCGGTGAAGCTTTCTTT
TRBV7-9,many,TRBJ2-1,-,CASSFLRILPDEQFF,TGTGCCAGCAGCTTTCTCCGTATTCTGCCAGATGAGCAGTTCTTC
TRBV12-3/TRBV12-4,many,TRBJ1-6,TRBD1,CARRQGGHWGLYNSPLHF,TGTGCCAGGAGACAGGGAGGGCATTGGGGCCTTTATAATTCACCCCTCCACTTT
TRBV7-9,many,TRBJ1-4,TRBD1,CASSLRQGATNEKLFF,TGTGCCAGCAGCTTAAGACAGGGTGCAACTAATGAAAAACTGTTTTTT
TRBV9,few,TRBJ1-1,-,CASSAGGRATEAFF,TGTGCCAGCAGCGCTGGGGGGAGGGCTACTGAAGCTTTCTTT
TRBV19,many,TRBJ2-1,-,CASSISANEQFF,TGTGCCAGTAGTATTTCGGCAAATGAGCAGTTCTTC
TRBV6-1,many,TRBJ2-7,-,CASSDLRSLSQSRLEQYF,TGTGCCAGCAGTGACCTTCGAAGCCTTAGTCAGAGTCGGCTCGAGCAGTACTTC
TRBV6-5,many,TRBJ1-4,-,CASSYSGGRSNEKLFF,TGTGCCAGCAGTTACTCCGGTGGCAGAAGTAATGAAAAACTGTTTTTT
TRBV12-3/TRBV12-4,few,TRBJ1-1,-,CASSLIQDEAFF,TGTGCCAGCAGTTTGATACAGGATGAAGCTTTCTTT
TRBV28,few,TRBJ1-6,TRBD1,CASSLDRGNSPLHF,TGTGCCAGCAGTCTGGACAGGGGTAATTCACCCCTCCACTTT
TRBV7-2,many,TRBJ2-7,-,CASSLTAYEQYF,TGTGCCAGCAGCTTAACAGCTTACGAGCAGTACTTC
TRBV9,-,TRBJ1-2,-,CASSVGYRANGYTF,TGTGCCAGCAGCGTTGGGTACAGGGCGAATGGCTACACCTTC
TRBV15,many,TRBJ1-2,-,CATSRVSRVGAASYGYTF,TGTGCCACCAGCAGAGTGTCCCGAGTGGGGGCAGCCTCCTATGGCTACACCTTC
TRBV20-1,few,TRBJ2-7,-,CSASSRTGTNYEQYF,TGCAGTGCTTCCTCCCGGACGGGGACCAACTACGAGCAGTACTTC
TRBV6-9,many,TRBJ2-7,TRBD2,CASSYRLAVPYEQYF,TGTGCCAGCAGTTATCGCCTAGCGGTACCCTACGAGCAGTACTTC
TRBV20-1,many,TRBJ2-3,TRBD1,CSAVSYDRGVTDTQYF,TGCAGTGCTGTGTCTTATGACAGGGGGGTGACAGATACGCAGTATTTT
TRBV4-2,-,TRBJ2-4,TRBD2,CASSRGLAGGWDIQYF,TGTGCCAGCAGCCGAGGACTAGCGGGAGGGTGGGACATTCAGTACTTC
TRBV7-9,many,TRBJ2-1,-,CASSLATRVDEQFF,TGTGCCAGCAGCTTAGCCACTCGAGTCGATGAGCAGTTCTTC
TRBV28,-,TRBJ2-5,-,CASSVVRGRGETQYF,TGTGCCAGCAGCGTCGTCAGGGGGAGGGGAGAGACCCAGTACTTC
TRBV2,many,TRBJ1-2,-,CASSRDNYGYTF,TGTGCCAGCAGTAGGGACAACTATGGCTACACCTTC
TRBV16,-,TRBJ2-3,-,CASSQFSTPSTDTQYF,TGTGCCAGCAGCCAATTCTCGACACCTAGCACAGATACGCAGTATTTT